The rows below give T cell receptor beta chains drawn from one sample of a study of blood T cell repertoires in COVID-19. Produced via immunoSEQ multiplex PCR; TCRdb's table is partial and in-frame only. Here the sample spans more than 100,000 clones, 79% being singletons. The sample consisted of peripheral blood. Receptor source: a woman at least 80 years old with acute or convalescent COVID-19. Each CDR3 is given with its conserved first and last residue. The D gene is left open where the match is weak. Where a row states a size, it is once, few, many or the class of an expanded clone; other rows omit it.

abundance,d_gene,v_gene,j_gene,CDR3aa,CDR3nt
.,.,TRBV28,TRBJ1-5,CASTLGQGNFQPQHF,TGTGCCAGCACCTTGGGGCAGGGGAATTTTCAGCCCCAGCATTTT
.,.,TRBV11-2,TRBJ2-3,CASSLDLRLLEGTDTQYF,TGTGCCAGCAGCTTAGATCTTCGACTATTGGAAGGCACAGATACGCAGTATTTT
.,.,TRBV4-3,TRBJ1-4,CASSQGDSDSEKLFF,TGCGCCAGCAGCCAAGGGGACTCCGATTCGGAAAAACTGTTTTTT
.,.,TRBV9,TRBJ2-2,CASSVVTGPNTGELFF,TGTGCCAGCAGCGTAGTAACAGGACCGAACACCGGGGAGCTGTTTTTT
.,.,TRBV28,TRBJ2-7,CASSFPALYYEQYF,TGTGCCAGCAGTTTCCCCGCTCTATACTACGAGCAGTACTTC
.,TRBD2,TRBV6-2/TRBV6-3,TRBJ2-4,CASSQLAGGNIQYF,TGTGCCAGCAGTCAATTAGCGGGGGGAAACATTCAGTACTTC
few,.,TRBV5-1,TRBJ1-1,CASSLAADWNTEAFF,TGCGCCAGCAGCTTGGCCGCAGATTGGAACACTGAAGCTTTCTTT
.,.,TRBV30,TRBJ2-7,CAWSVAATYEQYF,TGTGCCTGGAGTGTAGCGGCCACCTACGAGCAGTACTTC
.,TRBD1,TRBV9,TRBJ1-6,CASSVGPGGYSPLHF,TGTGCCAGCAGCGTAGGGCCAGGGGGGTATTCACCCCTCCACTTT
.,.,TRBV7-9,TRBJ1-2,CASSLGPGEYGYTF,TGTGCCAGCAGCTTAGGCCCTGGGGAGTATGGCTACACCTTC
.,TRBD2,TRBV5-4,TRBJ2-7,CASSANSGTRYEQYF,TGTGCCAGCAGCGCAAACTCCGGGACTAGATACGAGCAGTACTTC
.,.,TRBV6-1,TRBJ1-2,CASTRTDPNYGYTF,TGTGCCAGCACTAGGACTGACCCTAACTATGGCTACACCTTC
few,TRBD1,TRBV7-2,TRBJ1-6,CASSAPGTGDSPLHF,TGTGCCAGCAGCGCCCCCGGGACAGGGGATTCACCCCTCCACTTT
few,.,TRBV7-8,TRBJ1-1,CASSFRHPNTEAFF,TGTGCCAGCAGCTTCAGACACCCGAACACTGAAGCTTTCTTT
.,.,TRBV7-8,TRBJ1-3,CASSLDRGNTIYF,TGTGCCAGCAGCTTAGACAGGGGAAACACCATATATTTT
.,.,TRBV7-2,TRBJ1-2,CASSLERSSYGYTF,TGTGCCAGCAGCTTAGAACGGAGTAGCTATGGCTACACCTTC
.,TRBD1,TRBV4-1,TRBJ2-6,CASSPSGTGSGANVLTF,TGCGCCAGCAGCCCCAGCGGGACAGGGTCCGGGGCCAACGTCCTGACTTTC
.,TRBD2,TRBV30,TRBJ2-1,CAWRREGNEQFF,TGTGCCTGGAGACGGGAGGGAAATGAGCAGTTCTTC
.,.,TRBV5-5,TRBJ1-1,CASSLVGENTEAFF,TGTGCCAGCAGCCTGGTAGGGGAGAACACTGAAGCTTTCTTT
.,TRBD1,TRBV27,TRBJ2-3,CASSLQGLYTDTQYF,TGTGCCAGCAGCCTACAGGGGTTATACACAGATACGCAGTATTTT
.,.,TRBV15,TRBJ2-3,CATSHDHLRRDTQYF,TGTGCCACCAGCCACGACCACCTCAGGAGGGATACGCAGTATTTT
.,.,TRBV7-9,TRBJ1-6,CASSPTGLTYNSPLHF,TGTGCCAGCAGCCCTACAGGGCTTACCTATAATTCACCCCTCCACTTT
.,.,TRBV5-1,TRBJ2-5,CASSTEGQETQYF,TGCGCCAGCAGCACCGAGGGCCAAGAGACCCAGTACTTC
.,.,TRBV9,TRBJ2-1,CASSPQAGRIGEQFF,TGTGCCAGCAGCCCTCAGGCGGGTAGGATCGGTGAGCAGTTCTTC
.,TRBD1,TRBV30,TRBJ1-5,CAWSSDRGPDEPQHF,TGTGCCTGGAGTAGTGACAGGGGGCCTGATGAGCCCCAGCATTTT
few,.,TRBV2,TRBJ1-6,CASRPLGQPNSPLHF,TGTGCCAGCAGACCCTTAGGACAGCCCAATTCACCCCTCCACTTT
.,TRBD1,TRBV19,TRBJ1-2,CASSASGQGEKGYTF,TGTGCCAGTAGCGCTTCCGGACAGGGGGAAAAAGGCTACACCTTC
once,.,TRBV18,TRBJ2-5,CASSSRRELETQYF,TGTGCCAGCTCATCCCGTCGGGAGTTAGAGACCCAGTACTTC
.,TRBD1,TRBV10-3,TRBJ2-2,CAISPQPTGDTGELFF,TGTGCCATCTCCCCCCAACCGACAGGGGACACCGGGGAGCTGTTTTTT
once,TRBD1,TRBV18,TRBJ2-5,CASSPDDRVQETQYF,TGTGCCAGCTCACCTGACGACAGGGTCCAAGAGACCCAGTACTTC
once,.,TRBV6-5,TRBJ2-7,CASSPGWQGYEQYF,TGTGCCAGCAGCCCGGGCTGGCAGGGCTACGAGCAGTACTTC
.,TRBD2,TRBV6-2/TRBV6-3,TRBJ2-3,CASSYPWGSGDHTDTQYF,TGTGCCAGCAGTTATCCCTGGGGTAGCGGGGATCACACAGATACGCAGTATTTT
.,.,TRBV6-5,TRBJ1-1,CASSYRIRKGAEAFF,TGTGCCAGCAGTTACCGTATCCGGAAGGGAGCTGAAGCTTTCTTT
once,TRBD1,TRBV7-2,TRBJ1-6,CASSSLRGSYNSPLHF,TGTGCCAGCAGCTCCCTCAGGGGGTCCTATAATTCACCCCTCCACTTT
.,.,TRBV3-1/TRBV3-2,TRBJ2-2,CASSREANTGELFF,TGTGCCAGCAGCCGGGAGGCGAACACCGGGGAGCTGTTTTTT
.,.,TRBV19,TRBJ1-5,CASSIAADNQPQHF,TGTGCCAGTAGTATAGCCGCGGATAATCAGCCCCAGCATTTT
.,.,TRBV30,TRBJ1-1,CAWRTGLNTEAFF,TGTGCCTGGAGGACAGGCCTGAACACTGAAGCTTTCTTT